These 29 T cell receptor beta chains share one sample of origin, sequenced in a study of vaccination and CD4 T cells after COVID-19. Treatment meaning: roughly ten-day PBMC culture with coronavirus spike peptide pools or control peptides (ViraFEST assay). An Oncomine TCR Beta short-read assay was used to sequence the DNA from cultured CD4+ T cells. In TCRdb, the PCR reads were re-called with MiXCR into one record per CDR3 protein. Altogether 20,000 to 25,000 distinct CDR3 sequences are present, roughly 67% being singletons, with the ten largest covering roughly 15%. These receptors are not linked to any known antigen. The starting material was CD4+ T cells from blood, cultured in vitro, obtained after SARS-CoV-2 vaccination. The source of these receptors is a human donor who received a COVID-19 vaccine.

This chain links TRBV5-4 with TRBJ2-7, with TRBD2 matching over 10 bases. CDR1 SGHNT and CDR2 YYREEE come from the germline V gene (reference sequence). The length of the CDR3 is 15 residues. V was pared by 4 bases and J by 0 bases, with 4 bases of the junction left unmatched. The CDR3 protein is CASSQSGGASYEQYF. The CDR3 DNA sequence: TGTGCCAGCAGCCAAAGCGGGGGGGCCTCCTACGAGCAGTACTTC.

The chain uses TRBV20-1 and TRBJ1-5; D remains unclear. The V end lost 2 bases, the J end lost 0 bases, and 11 bases lay between the germline ends. This CDR3 is built from 15 residues. Germline CDR1 and CDR2: DFQATT and SNEGSKA (reference sequence). The CDR3, as DNA: TGCAGTGCTAGATCAGCTAGCTATAGCAATCAGCCCCAGCATTTT. This encodes CSARSASYSNQPQHF.

This rearrangement joins TRBV24-1 to TRBJ2-3; the match to TRBD1 covers 10 bases. The germline V gene has CDR1 KGHDR and CDR2 SFDVKD. Trimming cost V 3 bases and J 1 base; bases outside gene matches: 9. This CDR3 is built from 18 residues. This CDR3 is CATSDPYPGTGGTDTQYF. The CDR3 DNA is TGTGCCACCAGTGATCCATACCCCGGGACAGGGGGCACAGATACGCAGTATTTT.

This sequence joins TRBV20-1 and TRBJ2-7; 11 bases line up with TRBD2. The ends lost 5 bases at V and 1 base at J; junction bases unmatched: 7. From germline, CDR1 is DFQATT and CDR2 SNEGSKA (reference sequence). The CDR3 loop spans 15 amino acids. The CDR3 sequence is CSASPGTSGSYEQYF. CDR3 in DNA: TGCAGTGCTTCTCCCGGGACTAGCGGATCCTACGAGCAGTACTTC.

The chain joins TRBV6-5 to TRBJ1-1; the match to TRBD1 covers 9 bases. This CDR3 region has 15 residues. The V and J ends lost 2 bases and 5 bases, in that order; junction bases with no gene match: 6. Germline V gene data show CDR1 as MNHEY and CDR2 as SVGAGI. CDR3 residues: CASSYRDRVGTEAFF. The CDR3, as DNA: TGTGCCAGCAGTTACAGGGACAGGGTGGGAACTGAAGCTTTCTTT.

V and J are TRBV5-3 and TRBJ1-1; possible D gene TRBD1, 6 bases. TRBV5-3 is an ORF; its function is uncertain. The CDR3 runs to 13 residues. The V gene lost 5 bases and the J gene lost 1 base, with 9 bases spanning the gap. The CDR3 loop reads CARSGQPNTEAFF. The CDR3, as DNA: TGTGCCAGAAGTGGACAGCCGAACACTGAAGCTTTCTTT.

The chain's CDR3 is CASSQSETGGETQYF. The DNA for the CDR3 is TGTGCCAGCAGTCAAAGCGAGACAGGGGGCGAGACCCAGTACTTC. V and J are TRBV28 and TRBJ2-5, with 10 nucleotides matching TRBD1. The CDR3 sequence is 15 residues long. V trimming: 5 bases; J trimming: 5 bases; junction bases outside the gene matches: 8. Germline values: CDR1 MDHEN, CDR2 SYDVKM.

This chain connects TRBV6-4 to TRBJ2-7; D unclear. Trimming shortened V by 10 bases and J by 6 bases, and 16 bases separated the two germline ends. In germline, CDR1 is MRHNA, CDR2 SNTAGT. This CDR3 is 12 amino acids long. In nucleotides, the CDR3 is TGTGCCATCAAAGCCGGGTACGTCGAGCAGTACTTC. Encoded protein: CAIKAGYVEQYF.

This clonotype was picked up one time. The chain employs TRBV6-5 and TRBJ1-2, with a possible D match to TRBD1 (5 bases). The CDR3 has 14 residues. The germline V gene has CDR1 MNHEY and CDR2 SVGAGI. V lost 4 bases and J lost 8, with 17 bases in between. CDR3 in amino acids: CASSSLGRGKGYTF. For the CDR3, the DNA is TGTGCCAGCAGTTCCCTCGGTAGGGGAAAAGGCTACACCTTC.

J is TRBJ1-6 and V is TRBV5-1; tentatively, D is TRBD1 (5 bases). CDR1 SGHRS and CDR2 YFSETQ come from the germline V gene. V was clipped by 6 bases and J by 5 bases, with 9 bases between them. The CDR3 length is 13 residues. CDR3 loop: CASTGQNNSPLHF. In nucleotides, the CDR3 is TGCGCCAGCACAGGGCAGAATAATTCACCCCTCCACTTT.

The chain is built from TRBV6-4 and TRBJ1-6; 8 bases align to TRBD1. This CDR3 contains 14 residues. The germline V gene encodes CDR1 MRHNA and CDR2 SNTAGT. The ends lost 7 bases at V and 9 bases at J; junction bases unmatched: 8. This CDR3 is CASTLGQGPSPLHF. CDR3 DNA sequence: TGTGCCAGCACCCTAGGACAGGGACCTTCACCCCTCCACTTT.

The rearrangement links TRBV6-1 to TRBJ1-5; D gene uncertain. With 1 base removed from V and 1 base from J, the gap between germline ends came to 8 bases. The germline V gene has CDR1 MNHNS and CDR2 SASEGT. This CDR3 is 15 amino acids long. The DNA of the CDR3 is TGTGCCAGCAGTGAAGGGGTATGGAGCAATCAGCCCCAGCATTTT. Translated: CASSEGVWSNQPQHF.

Of note for this clonotype: A junction boundary mismatches the germline segment, possibly from a read error. CDR3 bases: TGTGCCATCAGTGAGCGAGGGGGCGGACAGCCCCAGCATTTT. Translating it yields CAISERGGGQPQHF. The rearrangement uses TRBV6-1 and TRBJ1-5; 7 bases map to TRBD1. The CDR3 consists of 14 residues. CDR1 and CDR2 from the germline V gene are MNHNS and SASEGT.

The J gene is TRBJ2-3, the V gene TRBV19; D is unclear. Trimming left V 5 bases short and J 0 bases short, with 12 bases between. The V gene's germline CDR1 is LNHDA and CDR2 SQIVND (reference sequence). CDR3 length: 15 residues. This chain's CDR3 is CASSVVVDSTDTQYF. DNA for the CDR3: TGTGCCAGTAGTGTTGTGGTGGACAGCACAGATACGCAGTATTTT.

This clonotype appeared once. The chain is built from TRBV6-2 or TRBV6-3 and TRBJ2-1; D ambiguous. This CDR3 has 16 residues. CDR1 and CDR2 (germline): MNHEY, SVGEGT. V lost 2 bases and J lost 6, with 17 bases in between. CDR3 in amino acids: CASSYLSARYGNEQFF. CDR3 nucleotide sequence: TGTGCCAGCAGTTACCTTAGTGCCCGATACGGCAATGAGCAGTTCTTC.

The gene calls are TRBV2 and TRBJ1-4, with D maybe TRBD1 (5 bases). The V end was cut by 1 base, the J end by 4 bases, with 13 bases between. The CDR3 is made up of 16 amino acids. Looked up from germline, CDR1 is SNHLY and CDR2 is FYNNEI. The CDR3 DNA reads TGTGCCAGCAGTGAAGGGCAGGGAACCCTTAATGAAAAACTGTTTTTT. This gives the protein CASSEGQGTLNEKLFF.

This chain links TRBV7-3 with TRBJ2-3; no firm D call. The CDR3 length is 14 residues. The V end was cut by 5 bases, the J end by 1 base, with 10 bases between. Per germline, CDR1 SGHTA and CDR2 FQGTGA. This CDR3 reads CASSIGPGTDTQYF. As DNA, the CDR3 is TGTGCCAGCAGCATCGGACCGGGCACAGATACGCAGTATTTT.

This clonotype has a handful of counts. V usage is TRBV6-1 and J usage is TRBJ1-2; D not resolved. CDR3 length: 13 residues. In germline, CDR1 is MNHNS, CDR2 SASEGT. V was pared by 8 bases and J by 8 bases, with 18 bases between. The CDR3 sequence: CASASKAGYGYTF. The CDR3 DNA follows: TGTGCCAGCGCGTCTAAGGCGGGATACGGCTACACCTTC.

V is TRBV11-3 and J is TRBJ2-3; 8 positions match TRBD1. Germline V CDR1 and CDR2: SGHNT, YENEEA. The CDR3 loop spans 16 amino acids. Unmatched junction bases numbered 6, after V lost 2 bases and J lost 2 bases. The CDR3 DNA follows: TGTGCCAGCAGCTTAAGAACAGGGGGGCCCACAGATACGCAGTATTTT. It translates to CASSLRTGGPTDTQYF.

The V gene is TRBV6-1, the J gene TRBJ2-1; 11 nucleotides match TRBD2. V gave up 6 bases and J gave up 3 bases; unmatched junction bases: 1. The germline gives CDR1 MNHNS, CDR2 SASEGT. The CDR3 length is 14 residues. Here the CDR3 DNA reads TGTGCCAGCAGGACTAGCGGGAACTACAATGAGCAGTTCTTC. Protein sequence: CASRTSGNYNEQFF.

CDR3 region: CASSTGLVAQYF. CDR3 nucleotide sequence: TGTGCCAGCAGCACCGGACTAGTGGCCCAGTACTTC. This chain joins TRBV7-9 and TRBJ2-5; 7 bases are a match to TRBD2. The CDR3 runs 12 residues. V lost 5 bases and J lost 9; bases outside the gene matches: 6. The germline gives CDR1 SEHNR, CDR2 FQNEAQ (reference sequence). Looking up the rest from reference TRBV7-9 and TRBJ2-5 gives the full variable domain: DTGVSQNPRHKITKRGQNVTFRCDPISEHNRLYWYRQTLGQGPEFLTYFQNEAQLEKSRLLSDRFSAERPKGSFSTLEIQRTEQGDSAMYLCASSTGLVAQYFGPGTRLLVL.

This chain joins TRBV12-3 or TRBV12-4 and TRBJ1-2; no clear D. V shed 0 bases and J shed 0 bases, with 5 bases lying between them. The CDR3 totals 14 residues. The CDR3 DNA follows: TGTGCCAGCAGTTTAGCCGGTACTAACTATGGCTACACCTTC. Amino acids: CASSLAGTNYGYTF.

In its sample, this clonotype was seen a few times. V and J are TRBV18 and TRBJ1-1; D possibly corresponds to TRBD1 (5 bases). V was pared by 3 bases and J by 1 base, with 12 bases between. The CDR3 loop spans 15 amino acids. Germline assignment: CDR1 KGHSH and CDR2 LQKENI. CDR3 in DNA: TGTGCCAGCTCACCCCGAGGGGCCTCGAACACTGAAGCTTTCTTT. Amino acids: CASSPRGASNTEAFF.

The chain couples TRBV6-5 to TRBJ2-1; D call uncertain. This CDR3 comprises 14 residues. Germline assignment: CDR1 MNHEY and CDR2 SVGAGI. The V end was cut by 4 bases, the J end by 0 bases, with 7 bases between. CDR3 in amino acids: CASSSSRSYNEQFF. For the CDR3, the DNA is TGTGCCAGCAGTTCGAGCCGCTCCTACAATGAGCAGTTCTTC.

The V and J genes are TRBV14 and TRBJ2-2; TRBD2 is a possible D gene (5 bases). Germline V gene sequence: CDR1 SGHDN, CDR2 FVKESK. V was pared by 4 bases and J by 4 bases, with 13 bases between. The CDR3 is 15 amino acids. The CDR3 bases are TGTGCCAGCAGCCTCCGTTCCCGGGGCACCGGGGAGCTGTTTTTT. Protein sequence: CASSLRSRGTGELFF. The full variable domain, in which reference TRBV14 and TRBJ2-2 provide the parts outside the CDR3, is EAGVTQFPSHSVIEKGQTVTLRCDPISGHDNLYWYRRVMGKEIKFLLHFVKESKQDESGMPNNRFLAERTGGTYSTLKVQPAELEDSGVYFCASSLRSRGTGELFFGEGSRLTVL.

V is TRBV14 and J is TRBJ2-7, with unresolved D. Trimming took 0 bases from V and 3 from J, leaving 12 bases between them. Germline CDR1 is SGHDN and CDR2 is FVKESK. This CDR3 comprises 15 residues. The CDR3: CASSQDVGSGYEQYF. The CDR3 bases are TGTGCCAGCAGCCAAGATGTGGGGTCGGGCTACGAGCAGTACTTC.

The J gene is TRBJ1-1, the V gene TRBV7-9; D is uncertain. This CDR3 is built from 14 residues. V lost 3 bases and J 0 bases, leaving 8 bases between the germline ends. The V gene's germline CDR1 is SEHNR and CDR2 FQNEAQ (reference sequence). The CDR3 here is CASSFPRMNTEAFF. CDR3 nucleotides: TGTGCCAGCAGCTTTCCAAGGATGAACACTGAAGCTTTCTTT.

V gene TRBV2 combines with J gene TRBJ1-2; the D gene is possibly TRBD1 (5 bases). Per the germline V gene, CDR1 is SNHLY and CDR2 is FYNNEI. Between the trimmed V and J ends, which lost 4 bases and 3 bases, there was a span of 9 bases. This CDR3 has 13 amino acids. Here the CDR3 reads CASSGGVDYGYTF. DNA of the CDR3: TGTGCCAGCAGTGGAGGGGTGGACTATGGCTACACCTTC.

CDR3 in DNA: TGTGCCAGCAGCTTAATCCGTCGGGGACTGCTCTCTGGAAACACCATATATTTT. Amino acids: CASSLIRRGLLSGNTIYF. V gene TRBV11-2 combines with J gene TRBJ1-3; D is possibly TRBD1 (5 bases). The CDR3 contains 18 residues. Germline CDR1 SGHAT, CDR2 FQNNGV. V lost 2 bases and J lost 0, with 17 bases in between.